A selection of T cell receptor beta chains follows, all from one sample in a study of CD8 T cells in Susac syndrome. TCRdb redid the calling of the immunoSEQ multiplex PCR reads with MiXCR, one entry per CDR3 protein. The repertoire holds some 180,000 distinct CDR3 sequences, with about 93% as singletons. The sample taken for sequencing was CD4+ T cells from PBMCs. Every receptor here comes from a human donor with Susac syndrome. Both conserved end residues are part of each CDR3. Each record gives: V gene, clone size, J gene, D gene, CDR3 DNA, CDR3 protein. The D gene is left open where the match is weak. Expanded clones get a size class; other rows say once, few or many, or leave the size out.

>TRBV3-1|.|TRBJ2-5|.
TGTGCCAGCAGACGGACCGAGAAGGAGACCCAGTACTTC
CASRRTEKETQYF
>TRBV4-1|.|TRBJ2-5|.
TGCGCCAGCAGCCAAGATACTCGTGGACAGAAAGAGTACTTC
CASSQDTRGQKEYF
>TRBV7-9|.|TRBJ1-2|.
TGTGCCAGCAGCTCCAGACAGACTAACTATGGCTACACCTTC
CASSSRQTNYGYTF
>TRBV20-1|.|TRBJ1-5|.
TGCAGTGCTAGTCTATTCGAGGGACCCTATAGCAATCAGCCCCAGCATTTT
CSASLFEGPYSNQPQHF
>TRBV29-1|.|TRBJ2-5|TRBD2
TGCAGCGTTGGGGGATTTGGCGGGGGAGAGACCCAGTACTTC
CSVGGFGGGETQYF
>TRBV4-1|.|TRBJ2-3|.
TGCGCCAGCAGGCGACGGGGAAGCACAGATACGCAGTATTTT
CASRRRGSTDTQYF
>TRBV2|few|TRBJ2-7|.
TGTGCCAGCAGCCGGGACTCCTCCTACGAGCAGTACTTC
CASSRDSSYEQYF
>TRBV12-3/TRBV12-4|.|TRBJ1-3|.
TGTGCCACCTCATACCTCTCTGGAAACACCATATATTTT
CATSYLSGNTIYF
>TRBV9|.|TRBJ2-1|.
TGTGCCAGCAGCGTAGCGGGGGGCCAGTACAATGAGCAGTTCTTC
CASSVAGGQYNEQFF
>TRBV27|.|TRBJ2-7|TRBD1
TGTGCCAGCAGTGGGGGAACAGGGGGATTTTACGAGCAGTACTTC
CASSGGTGGFYEQYF
>TRBV2|.|TRBJ2-1|TRBD1
TGTGCCAGCAGTCGGACAGGGGCTTTTAGTGAGCAGTTCTTC
CASSRTGAFSEQFF
>TRBV3-1|.|TRBJ1-2|.
TGTGCCAGCAGCCGGCGGACGGGTAACTATGGCTACACCTTC
CASSRRTGNYGYTF
>TRBV28|.|TRBJ1-5|.
TGTGCCAGCAGTTACAATCAGCCCCAGCATTTT
CASSYNQPQHF
>TRBV7-9|.|TRBJ1-1|.
TGTGCCAGCAGCTTACGTGGGGGCGTTAACACTGAAGCTTTCTTT
CASSLRGGVNTEAFF
>TRBV6-2/TRBV6-3|.|TRBJ2-1|TRBD2
TGTGCCAGCAGTTATAGCGGGAGGGCCTACAATGAGCAGTTCTTC
CASSYSGRAYNEQFF
>TRBV4-1|few|TRBJ2-7|.
TGCGCCAGCAGCCCGCACACTCAAGGGGACTACGAGCAGTACTTC
CASSPHTQGDYEQYF
>TRBV20-1|.|TRBJ2-2|.
TGCAGTGCGCCGGGACCCTTGAACACCGGGGAGCTGTTTTTT
CSAPGPLNTGELFF
>TRBV6-6|.|TRBJ1-3|.
TGTGCCAGCAGTAACAGGATCTCTGGAAACACCATATATTTT
CASSNRISGNTIYF
>TRBV29-1|.|TRBJ2-3|TRBD2
TGCAGCGTTGCCGGGGGGAGGACAGATACGCAGTATTTT
CSVAGGRTDTQYF
>TRBV12-3/TRBV12-4|.|TRBJ1-1|.
TGTGCCAGCAGTTTAGGTGTGGACACTGAAGCTTTCTTT
CASSLGVDTEAFF
>TRBV12-3/TRBV12-4|.|TRBJ2-5|.
TGTGCCAGCAGTTTTGACATCCAAGAGACCCAGTACTTC
CASSFDIQETQYF
>TRBV7-3|.|TRBJ2-1|TRBD1
TGTGCCAGCAGCTTCCAAGGACAGGGCCTTTACAATGAGCAGTTCTTC
CASSFQGQGLYNEQFF
>TRBV7-9|.|TRBJ2-5|.
TGTGCCAGCAGCTTCCAGGGCGGCGAGACCCAGTACTTC
CASSFQGGETQYF
>TRBV5-1|.|TRBJ1-2|.
TGCGCCAGCAGCATAGGGACCGATAATACGGGCTACACCTTC
CASSIGTDNTGYTF
>TRBV5-1|.|TRBJ2-7|.
TGCGCCAGCAGTATACACGGGGGCAGGAACGAGCAGTACTTC
CASSIHGGRNEQYF
>TRBV20-1|.|TRBJ2-1|TRBD1
TGCAGTGCTAGAGATGACCGCGCCGGGACAGGGCGTGAGCAGTTCTTC
CSARDDRAGTGREQFF
>TRBV7-9|.|TRBJ2-7|.
TGTGCCAGCAGCTTAGCGGGGGCGCGGGAGCAGTACTTC
CASSLAGAREQYF